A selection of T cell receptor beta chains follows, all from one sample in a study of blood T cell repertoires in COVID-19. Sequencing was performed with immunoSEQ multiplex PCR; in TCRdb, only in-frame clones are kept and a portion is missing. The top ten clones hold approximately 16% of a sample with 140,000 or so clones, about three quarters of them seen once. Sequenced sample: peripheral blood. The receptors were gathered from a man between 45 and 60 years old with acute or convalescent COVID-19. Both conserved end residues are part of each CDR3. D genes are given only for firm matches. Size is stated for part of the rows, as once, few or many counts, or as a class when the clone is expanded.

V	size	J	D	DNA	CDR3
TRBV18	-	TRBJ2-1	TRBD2	TGTGCCAGCTCACCCCAGACTAGCGGGGGGGCCAATGAGCAGTTCTTC	CASSPQTSGGANEQFF
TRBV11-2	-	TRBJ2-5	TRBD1	TGTGCCAGCAGCTTAGTAACCTGGACAGGGGCAGGAGAGACCCAGTACTTC	CASSLVTWTGAGETQYF
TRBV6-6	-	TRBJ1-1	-	TGTGCCAGCAGTTTCCACGACAGGACGAGCCCTGAAGCTTTCTTT	CASSFHDRTSPEAFF
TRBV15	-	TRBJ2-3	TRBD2	TGTGCCACCAGCAGAGGGGGGGGTTACACAGATACGCAGTATTTT	CATSRGGGYTDTQYF
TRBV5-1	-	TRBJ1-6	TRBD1	TGCGCCAGCAGCAAGACCGGATACCGGGACAGCGATTCACCCCTCCACTTT	CASSKTGYRDSDSPLHF
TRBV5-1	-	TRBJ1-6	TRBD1	TGCGCCAGCAGCGCCGGACAGGATTATTCACCCCTCCACTTT	CASSAGQDYSPLHF
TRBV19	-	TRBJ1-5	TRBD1	TGTGCCAGTAGTATTGACAGGGGCGGAAATCAGCCCCAGCATTTT	CASSIDRGGNQPQHF
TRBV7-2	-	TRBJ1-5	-	TGTGCCAGCAGCCTGGGACAAAATCATCAGCCCCAGCATTTT	CASSLGQNHQPQHF
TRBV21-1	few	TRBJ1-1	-	TGTGCCAGCAGCTTCGTCCGGGGGTCGCTGAACACTGAAGCTTTCTTT	CASSFVRGSLNTEAFF
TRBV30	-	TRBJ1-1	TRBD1	TGTGCCTGGAGTAAGGGGGCGGACACTGAAGCTTTCTTT	CAWSKGADTEAFF
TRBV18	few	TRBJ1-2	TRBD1	TGTGCCAGCTCACCCACCGGGACAGGAGTATATGGCTACACCTTC	CASSPTGTGVYGYTF
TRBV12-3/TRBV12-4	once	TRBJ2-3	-	TGTGCCAGCAGGGGGCGGGGCTGGGATACGCAGTATTTT	CASRGRGWDTQYF
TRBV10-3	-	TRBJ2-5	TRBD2	TGTGCCATCAGGGCGGGGGATAAGGAGACCCAGTACTTC	CAIRAGDKETQYF
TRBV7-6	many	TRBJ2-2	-	TGTGCCAGCAGCTTAGACGGTCGGGGGAACACCGGGGAGCTGTTTTTT	CASSLDGRGNTGELFF
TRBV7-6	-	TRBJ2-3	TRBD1	TGTGCCAGCAGCCCGGCCCTGACAGGGTTCCTTGATACGCAGTATTTT	CASSPALTGFLDTQYF
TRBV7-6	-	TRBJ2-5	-	TGTGCCAGCAGCTTAATGGGTGGAGGGCGGGGAGAGACCCAGTACTTC	CASSLMGGGRGETQYF
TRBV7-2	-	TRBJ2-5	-	TGTGCCAGCAGCTTAGTAGGCAGGGGAGAAGAGACCCAGTACTTC	CASSLVGRGEETQYF
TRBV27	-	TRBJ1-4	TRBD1	TGTGCCAGCAGTGCCCCGGGAGGACAGGGTAGGGCAAAACTGTTTTTT	CASSAPGGQGRAKLFF
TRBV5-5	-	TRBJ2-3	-	TGTGCCAGCAACGGTAGAGTTGATACGCAGTATTTT	CASNGRVDTQYF
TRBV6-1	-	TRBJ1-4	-	TGTGCCAGCAGTGGAGACAACAGGGAGATAAGTGAAAAACTGTTTTTT	CASSGDNREISEKLFF
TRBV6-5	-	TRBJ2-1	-	TGTGCCAGCACCCGTTCCGGGTCCGGGGTTGAGCAGTTCTTC	CASTRSGSGVEQFF
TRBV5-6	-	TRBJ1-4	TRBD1	TGTGCCAGCAGCGGACCGGGACAGGGACTCGAAAAACTGTTTTTT	CASSGPGQGLEKLFF
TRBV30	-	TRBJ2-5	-	TGTGCCTGGAATCGGGATCGGCAAGAGACCCAGTACTTC	CAWNRDRQETQYF
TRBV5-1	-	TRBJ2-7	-	TGCGCCAGCAGCCGGCCAGGGCAGGACGAGCAGTACTTC	CASSRPGQDEQYF
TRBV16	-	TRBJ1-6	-	TGTGCCAGCAGCCAATCCCTGGACAGCCCCTCCTCACCCCTCCACTTT	CASSQSLDSPSSPLHF
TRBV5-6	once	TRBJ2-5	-	TGTGCCAGCAGCTTGGCTGCGGGTGGAGGGGAGACCCAGTACTTC	CASSLAAGGGETQYF
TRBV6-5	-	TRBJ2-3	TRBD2	TGTGCCAGCAGTACGGCGGGGGGGCACACAGATACGCAGTATTTT	CASSTAGGHTDTQYF
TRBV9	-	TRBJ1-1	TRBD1	TGTGCCAGCAGCGCCCGGGACAGGGCTGAAGCTTTCTTT	CASSARDRAEAFF
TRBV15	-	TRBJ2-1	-	TGTGCCACCAGCAGAGGGGGCACTAACAATGAGCAGTTCTTC	CATSRGGTNNEQFF
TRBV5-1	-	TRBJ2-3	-	TGCGCCAGCAGCTTGGGGGTGACTAACTTAGGCACAGATACGCAGTATTTT	CASSLGVTNLGTDTQYF
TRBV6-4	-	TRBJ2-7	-	TGTGCCAGCAGTGACACAGACGAGCAGTACTTC	CASSDTDEQYF
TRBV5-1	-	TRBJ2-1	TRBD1	TGCGCCAGTGATACCGGGACAGGGTTCGGAGATGAGCAGTTCTTC	CASDTGTGFGDEQFF
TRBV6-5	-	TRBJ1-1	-	TGTGCCAGCAGGGACAGTTACACTGAAGCTTTCTTT	CASRDSYTEAFF
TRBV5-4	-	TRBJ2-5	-	TGTGCCAGCAGCTGGGACTTGGGGGAGACCCAGTACTTC	CASSWDLGETQYF
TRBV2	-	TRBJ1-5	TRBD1	TGTGCCAGCAGTGTGGGACAGAACAATCAGCCCCAGCATTTT	CASSVGQNNQPQHF
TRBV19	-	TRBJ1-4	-	TGTGCCAGTAGCCGGGACGGGGGGGAAAAACTGTTTTTT	CASSRDGGEKLFF
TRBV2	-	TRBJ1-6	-	TGTGCCAGCAGTGAAGGAGGTAGGGGGAGCTCCTATAATTCACCCCTCCACTTT	CASSEGGRGSSYNSPLHF
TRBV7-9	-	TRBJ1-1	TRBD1	TGTGCCAGCAGCCCCAATCAGGGGGGCGAAGCTTTCTTT	CASSPNQGGEAFF
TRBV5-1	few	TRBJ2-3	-	TGCGCCAGCAGCGCCCAACGAGCCCGCACAGATACGCAGTATTTT	CASSAQRARTDTQYF
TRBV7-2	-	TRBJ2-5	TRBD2	TGTGCCAGCAGCTCTAACCCCTTAGCGGGGGGGTGGGAGACCCAGTACTTC	CASSSNPLAGGWETQYF
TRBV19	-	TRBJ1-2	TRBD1	TGTGCCAGTAGCACGGGACAGGGCACGGGCTACACCTTC	CASSTGQGTGYTF
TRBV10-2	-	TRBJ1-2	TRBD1	TGCGCCAGCAGCGGAGGGGGGGACAGGACTGCTCGTGGCTACACCTTC	CASSGGGDRTARGYTF
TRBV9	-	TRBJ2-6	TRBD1	TGTGCCAGCAGCGTGGGGGGACAGGGGGCTACTGGGGCCAACGTCCTGACTTTC	CASSVGGQGATGANVLTF
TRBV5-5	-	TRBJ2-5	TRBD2	TGTGCCAGCAGCTTGGGCGGGGGGGCCCTGGAGACCCAGTACTTC	CASSLGGGALETQYF
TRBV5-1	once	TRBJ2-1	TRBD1	TGCGCCAGCAGCTTGATTCGGACAGGGAGTCTCAATGAGCAGTTCTTC	CASSLIRTGSLNEQFF